This T cell receptor (beta chain) was captured in a study of spatial heterogeneity in lung cancer. About the research overall: Compared with alpha-chain sequences, beta-chain sequences were consistently detected in greater numbers. There were, on average, more than eight raw-read appearances for each unique TCR and UMI combination.

TCR cDNA molecules were tagged individually, and each one carried a unique molecular identifier. Each CDR3 protein gets one entry after TCRdb re-called the 5' RACE reads with MiXCR. The table has roughly 36,000 distinct CDR3 sequences, 4.5% to 6% seen once. Time point here: sample taken at primary tumor resection. From tumor, nontumor lung or frozen PBMC, whole RNA was taken unsorted for sequencing. The donors comprised approximately 75 untreated early-stage non-small cell lung cancer patients. Deletions cut 7 bases from V and 3 bases from J, with 16 bases between. The CDR3 totals 14 residues. Germline V gene lookup returns CDR1 MNHNY and CDR2 SVGAGI (reference sequence).

Specimen: PBMCs, collected at surgery. The receptor's source is a male donor with early-stage non-small cell lung cancer. The chain is built from TRBV6-6 and TRBJ2-7, with a possible D match to TRBD1 (5 bases). CDR3 DNA sequence: TGTGCCAGCACCATCCCAGGCAGGGACTACGAGCAGTACTTC. This sequence encodes CASTIPGRDYEQYF.